The 14 T cell receptor beta chains reported below all come from one sample, sequenced in a study of cytomegalovirus exposure and HLA in healthy donors. Only in-frame clones appear in the TCRdb table, and some are missing; sequencing was by immunoSEQ multiplex PCR. The repertoire holds approximately 120,000 clones, with around 94% as singletons. The sequencing input was PBMCs. All receptors derive from a woman aged 18-30 years in good health and CMV-seronegative.

The rearrangement links TRBV19 to TRBJ2-1; TRBD1 aligns across 11 bases. V lost 1 base and J lost 7; bases outside the gene matches: 3. The CDR3 has 15 amino acids. The germline V gene has CDR1 LNHDA and CDR2 SQIVND (reference sequence). In nucleotides, the CDR3 is TGTGCCAGTAGTATAGTCGGGACAGGGGGTAATGAGCAGTTCTTC. Protein: CASSIVGTGGNEQFF.

This clone has only one observation. The chain couples TRBV2 to TRBJ2-6; 8 bases are a match to TRBD1. Trimming at V came to 6 bases and at J to 0 bases, leaving 4 bases not matched to a gene. This CDR3 spans 16 amino acids. Germline V lookup: CDR1 SNHLY, CDR2 FYNNEI. CDR3 loop: CASSGQGNSGANVLTF. The CDR3 nucleotides read TGTGCCAGCAGCGGACAGGGAAACTCTGGGGCCAACGTCCTGACTTTC.

The CDR3 DNA reads TGTGCCAGCAGTTACAGGACAGGGAAGGGTGACCAGTACTTC. Translating it yields CASSYRTGKGDQYF. This chain links TRBV6-5 with TRBJ2-5; TRBD1 aligns across 8 bases. V trimming: 2 bases; J trimming: 10 bases; junction bases outside the gene matches: 9. The CDR3 totals 14 residues. CDR1 and CDR2 (germline): MNHEY, SVGAGI.

This clone was detected a few times. V usage is TRBV29-1 and J usage is TRBJ2-3; 9 bases align to TRBD2. The CDR3 has 15 amino acids. Looked up from germline, CDR1 is SQVTM and CDR2 is ANQGSEA. The ends lost 7 bases at V and 2 bases at J; junction bases unmatched: 10. CDR3 amino acids: CSAPPLAGATDTQYF. The CDR3, as DNA: TGCAGCGCCCCCCCCTTAGCGGGGGCCACAGATACGCAGTATTTT.

The V call is TRBV30, the J call TRBJ2-7, with D possibly being TRBD1 (6 bases). CDR1 is GTSNPN, CDR2 SVGIG, per germline (reference sequence). CDR3 length: 13 residues. The V end was cut by 0 bases, the J end by 6 bases, with 12 bases between. CDR3 in amino acids: CAWSVNVGAEQYF. The CDR3 DNA reads as TGTGCCTGGAGTGTGAACGTGGGGGCCGAGCAGTACTTC.

The genes are TRBV30 and TRBJ2-7, with TRBD2 identical over 7 bases. The V and J ends lost 4 bases and 9 bases, in that order; junction bases with no gene match: 15. Germline-derived CDR1 and CDR2 are GTSNPN and SVGIG (reference sequence). This CDR3 spans 14 amino acids. The CDR3 here is CAWTPLREGLGQYF. The CDR3 DNA follows: TGTGCCTGGACCCCCTTAAGGGAGGGGCTCGGGCAGTACTTC.

This clone was found once. The V call is TRBV11-2, the J call TRBJ2-5; a weak D match, TRBD1 (6 bases). This CDR3 has 17 amino acids. Germline V CDR1 and CDR2: SGHAT, FQNNGV. V was shortened by 0 bases and J by 5 bases, with 19 bases between the two germline ends. The CDR3: CASSLEGTLVWVETQYF. The CDR3 DNA reads TGTGCCAGCAGCTTAGAGGGGACACTCGTCTGGGTTGAGACCCAGTACTTC.

A single count supports this clone. This rearrangement joins TRBV5-1 to TRBJ2-1, with 7 bases lining up with TRBD2. Germline lookup yields CDR1 SGHRS and CDR2 YFSETQ. The CDR3 is 15 amino acids. V gave up 1 base and J gave up 8 bases; unmatched junction bases: 9. CDR3 coding DNA: TGCGCCAGCAGCTTGATCGCGGGAGCAGCCTATGAGCAGTTCTTC. Translated, it gives CASSLIAGAAYEQFF.

The chain links TRBV30 to TRBJ1-5; 7 bases line up with TRBD1. This CDR3 spans 13 amino acids. CDR1 is GTSNPN, CDR2 SVGIG, per germline (reference sequence). V lost 1 base, J lost 8 bases, and 5 bases stayed unmatched. The CDR3 DNA reads TGTGCCTGGAGTGGGCAGGGGGTCAAGCCCCAGCATTTT. It specifies CAWSGQGVKPQHF. Variable domain in full (rest from reference TRBV30 and TRBJ1-5): SQTIHQWPATLVQPVGSPLSLECTVEGTSNPNLYWYRQAAGRGLQLLFYSVGIGQISSEVPQNLSASRPQDRQFILSSKKLLLSDSGFYLCAWSGQGVKPQHFGDGTRLSIL.

This clone has only one observation. This sequence joins TRBV27 and TRBJ1-5, with D perhaps TRBD1 (5 bases). V was shortened by 3 bases and J by 3 bases, with 9 bases between the two germline ends. The germline V gene encodes CDR1 MNHEY and CDR2 SMNVEV (reference sequence). The CDR3 loop spans 14 amino acids. Here the CDR3 reads CASSFSRDNQPQHF. CDR3 nucleotide sequence: TGTGCCAGCAGTTTTTCCAGGGACAATCAGCCCCAGCATTTT.

The chain carries TRBV19 and TRBJ1-1; 7 bases are a match to TRBD1. The CDR3 runs 11 residues. Germline CDR1 is LNHDA and CDR2 is SQIVND (reference sequence). The V segment lost 7 bases and the J segment 11 bases; nucleotides outside the gene matches: 7. The CDR3 protein is CASTRQGSAFF. The CDR3 region has the DNA TGTGCCAGTACCCGACAGGGATCGGCTTTCTTT.

In this sample, this clone turned up once. The chain uses TRBV2 and TRBJ1-1; no reliable D call. The CDR3 runs 13 residues. Germline values: CDR1 SNHLY, CDR2 FYNNEI. Trimming stripped 9 bases from V and 7 bases from J, with 18 bases between. The DNA of the CDR3 is TGTGCCAGTAGAGCGATGGTGGGTCTTGAAGCTTTCTTT. Its translation: CASRAMVGLEAFF.

V usage is TRBV10-1 and J usage is TRBJ2-2; D perhaps matches TRBD2 (6 bases). The CDR3 is 15 residues long. Germline loops: CDR1 WNHNN, CDR2 SYGVQD (reference sequence). Between the trimmed V and J ends, which lost 2 bases and 5 bases, there was a span of 12 bases. CDR3 loop: CASSESLGRTGELFF. The CDR3 DNA follows: TGCGCCAGCAGTGAGAGTCTAGGGAGGACCGGGGAGCTGTTTTTT.

This rearrangement joins TRBV2 to TRBJ1-5, with D hard to call. The CDR3 consists of 15 residues. Germline lookup yields CDR1 SNHLY and CDR2 FYNNEI. Trimming removed 4 bases from V and 5 bases from J, with 15 bases in between. CDR3 coding DNA: TGTGCCAGCAGTGTTTCCGGATTGGGCTATCAGCCCCAGCATTTT. Protein sequence: CASSVSGLGYQPQHF.